Reported below is one T cell receptor (beta chain). Antigen: not known. The data originate from a study of shared clonotypes between healthy human individuals. Across the study: Three plates were used per donor for CD4 naive, three for CD4 memory, two for CD8 naive and one for CD8 memory. Study results and limitations: Estimated richness values were generally larger in naive subsets than in memory subsets.

Data came from immunoSEQ multiplex PCR; TCRdb stores just in-frame clones and leaves some out. The data contain approximately 2,200,000 clones, 85% to 95% of them singletons. Naive CD8 cells comprised CD45RO-negative, CCR7-positively selected cells, excluding terminally differentiated effector memory CD45RA+ cells. The CDR3 sequence is 15 residues long. V trimming: 4 bases; J trimming: 2 bases; junction bases outside the gene matches: 4. Germline CDR1 and CDR2: MGHRA and YSYEKL. This TCR came from a man aged 18 to 29 in good health. Some clones in this sample may be carry-over from other donors' samples. The V gene is TRBV4-1, the J gene TRBJ2-7; 11 nucleotides line up with TRBD2. Sequenced sample: naive CD8+ T cells from PBMCs. CDR3 loop: CASSRGTSGPYEQYF. CDR3 coding DNA: TGCGCCAGCAGCCGAGGGACTAGCGGTCCCTACGAGCAGTACTTC.